Listed here are 31 T cell receptor beta chains from one sample, sequenced in a study of CD8+ T cells in alopecia areata. In each case, RNA was isolated and then reverse transcribed into cDNA as the sequencing template. The method was immunoSEQ multiplex PCR; TCRdb's version includes in-frame clones alone and lacks a portion of them. The profile shows about 180,000 clones, about 55% of them singletons. Treatment here: oral pan-JAK inhibitor, 5-10 mg twice daily. This sample comprised CD8+ T cells sorted from blood, obtained at week 24, from a patient treated with tofacitinib. These receptors were collected from a human donor with alopecia areata.

The V and J genes are TRBV7-9 and TRBJ1-4; the match to TRBD1 covers 8 bases. The CDR3 is made up of 15 amino acids. V lost 5 bases, J lost 8 bases, and 10 bases stayed unmatched. Germline V lookup: CDR1 SEHNR, CDR2 FQNEAQ (reference sequence). The CDR3 sequence is CASSGGQDSREKLFF. The CDR3 nucleotides read TGTGCCAGCAGCGGGGGACAGGATAGTCGGGAAAAACTGTTTTTT.

The genes are TRBV5-4 and TRBJ2-3; TRBD2 agrees at 14 bases. Trimming at V came to 4 bases and at J to 3 bases, leaving 4 bases not matched to a gene. Germline values: CDR1 SGHNT, CDR2 YYREEE (reference sequence). CDR3 length equals 16 residues. The CDR3 loop reads CASSTRTSGGTDTQYF. The DNA of the CDR3 is TGTGCCAGCAGCACTCGGACTAGCGGGGGGACAGATACGCAGTATTTT.

In its sample, this clone was seen once. V and J are TRBV9 and TRBJ2-1; 9 bases are shared with TRBD2. The CDR3 is 13 amino acids. Germline V CDR1 and CDR2: SGDLS, YYNGEE. V shed 4 bases, J shed 7 bases, and the junction held 3 bases outside the gene matches. Here the CDR3 DNA reads TGTGCCAGCAGCCTCAGCGGGGGGAATGAGCAGTTCTTC. Its translation is CASSLSGGNEQFF.

The chain employs TRBV25-1 and TRBJ2-5; D unresolved. The J call may not be correct, given that the DNA end is closer to TRBJ2-7. This CDR3 is 14 amino acids long. CDR1 and CDR2 (germline): MGHDK, SYGVNS. This CDR3 is CASSESGMGYEQYF. The CDR3 region has the DNA TGTGCCAGCAGTGAATCTGGAATGGGTTACGAGCAGTACTTC.

The sample holds a few counts of this clone. CDR3 residues: CASTPPGGSSYNEQFF. The CDR3 DNA sequence: TGTGCCAGTACCCCCCCGGGAGGGAGCTCCTACAATGAGCAGTTCTTC. The chain links TRBV19 to TRBJ2-1; 8 positions match TRBD2. Germline-derived CDR1 and CDR2 are LNHDA and SQIVND (reference sequence). V was clipped by 7 bases and J by 0 bases; unmatched bases: 8. The CDR3 spans 16 residues.

This clone was detected only a few times. The rearrangement links TRBV30 to TRBJ1-1, with D possibly being TRBD1 (5 bases). V lost 0 bases to trimming and J lost 0 bases, with 11 bases between them. This CDR3 comprises 15 residues. The V gene's germline CDR1 is GTSNPN and CDR2 SVGIG (reference sequence). CDR3 sequence reads: CAWSVTRGMNTEAFF. The DNA of the CDR3 is TGTGCCTGGAGTGTAACGAGGGGCATGAACACTGAAGCTTTCTTT. Complete variable domain (other parts from reference TRBV30 and TRBJ1-1): SQTIHQWPATLVQPVGSPLSLECTVEGTSNPNLYWYRQAAGRGLQLLFYSVGIGQISSEVPQNLSASRPQDRQFILSSKKLLLSDSGFYLCAWSVTRGMNTEAFFGQGTRLTVV.

This clone has only one observation. The DNA for the CDR3 is TGTGCCAGCAGCTTGGGGCCTCTGGGGGGCTCCTACGAGCAGTACTTC. Translated, it gives CASSLGPLGGSYEQYF. This chain connects TRBV5-4 to TRBJ2-7; maybe TRBD2 (6 bases). V gave up 0 bases and J gave up 0 bases, with 13 bases separating them. This CDR3 contains 16 residues. Germline V lookup: CDR1 SGHNT, CDR2 YYREEE (reference sequence).

The chain combines TRBV6-5 with TRBJ2-5, with D hard to call. The CDR3 is 10 amino acids. Between the trimmed V and J ends, which lost 11 bases and 7 bases, there was a span of 11 bases. CDR1 MNHEY and CDR2 SVGAGI come from the germline V gene. The DNA of the CDR3 is TGTGCCGAGTGCATCGGGACCCAGTACTTC. Translated, it gives CAECIGTQYF.

Relative to its sample, this clone is medium-sized (0.01 to 0.1%). The chain uses TRBV10-2 and TRBJ2-1; D is uncertain. This CDR3 comprises 13 residues. Germline assignment: CDR1 WSHSY and CDR2 SAAADI. V lost 4 bases to trimming and J lost 5 bases, with 9 bases between them. The CDR3 DNA is TGCGCCAGCAGTGCGAACGAGAACAATGAGCAGTTCTTC. The encoded protein is CASSANENNEQFF.

This clone was counted a few times. The chain joins TRBV29-1 to TRBJ2-2, with TRBD1 matching 7 bases. This CDR3 spans 15 amino acids. V dropped 6 bases and J dropped 4; count of bases not matched to a gene: 11. The germline gives CDR1 SQVTM, CDR2 ANQGSEA. The CDR3 coding sequence is TGCAGCGTGACACAACCGGACAGGACCACCGGGGAGCTGTTTTTT. It specifies CSVTQPDRTTGELFF.

The chain links TRBV9 to TRBJ2-6; 9 bases line up with TRBD1. This CDR3 has 18 amino acids. Germline V gene sequence: CDR1 SGDLS, CDR2 YYNGEE. Trimming cost V 2 bases and J 2 bases; bases outside gene matches: 8. The CDR3 sequence: CASSVGTGSSPGANVLTF. CDR3 in DNA: TGTGCCAGCAGCGTTGGGACAGGGTCTTCTCCTGGGGCCAACGTCCTGACTTTC.

This clone turned up a few times. The chain is built from TRBV19 and TRBJ2-2; D uncertain. Trimming took 7 bases from V and 4 from J, leaving 7 bases between them. This CDR3 spans 12 amino acids. The germline CDR1 and CDR2 sequences are LNHDA and SQIVND (reference sequence). CDR3 in DNA: TGTGCCAGTAACTTTATCACCGGGGAGCTGTTTTTT. This gives the protein CASNFITGELFF.

V usage is TRBV30 and J usage is TRBJ1-2; D gene ambiguous. The CDR3 covers 13 residues. The V end lost 2 bases, the J end lost 0 bases, and 7 bases lay between the germline ends. The germline V gene has CDR1 GTSNPN and CDR2 SVGIG (reference sequence). The CDR3 nucleotides are TGTGCCTGGAGTAACGGGGCTAACTATGGCTACACCTTC. Translating it yields CAWSNGANYGYTF.

For this clone: Other DNA sequences in the sample encode the same CDR3. The chain joins TRBV30 to TRBJ2-7; 11 nucleotides align to TRBD2. V trimming: 0 bases; J trimming: 2 bases; junction bases outside the gene matches: 3. This CDR3 spans 15 amino acids. Germline CDR1 and CDR2: GTSNPN and SVGIG (reference sequence). The CDR3 loop reads CAWSVGSGGAYEQYF. In nucleotides, the CDR3 is TGTGCCTGGAGTGTGGGTAGCGGGGGGGCCTACGAGCAGTACTTC. The full variable domain, with the rest looked up from reference TRBV30 and TRBJ2-7, is SQTIHQWPATLVQPVGSPLSLECTVEGTSNPNLYWYRQAAGRGLQLLFYSVGIGQISSEVPQNLSASRPQDRQFILSSKKLLLSDSGFYLCAWSVGSGGAYEQYFGPGTRLTVT.

The chain links TRBV30 to TRBJ1-2, with a tentative D call TRBD1 (6 bases). Trimming cost V 4 bases and J 8 bases, with 14 bases left between them. The CDR3 length is 12 residues. In germline, CDR1 is GTSNPN, CDR2 SVGIG (reference sequence). CDR3 nucleotides: TGTGCCTGGACCGAGGACAGTCAGGGCTACACCTTC. Protein product: CAWTEDSQGYTF. The variable domain in full, completed from reference TRBV30 and TRBJ1-2, reads SQTIHQWPATLVQPVGSPLSLECTVEGTSNPNLYWYRQAAGRGLQLLFYSVGIGQISSEVPQNLSASRPQDRQFILSSKKLLLSDSGFYLCAWTEDSQGYTFGSGTRLTVV.

The chain links TRBV6-5 to TRBJ1-1; D is uncertain. Germline assignment: CDR1 MNHEY and CDR2 SVGAGI. Trimming removed 6 bases at V and 5 bases at J, with 13 bases between. The CDR3 has 13 residues. The CDR3 region has the DNA TGTGCCAGCAGCTACGGAAGGTCGACTGAAGCTTTCTTT. This gives the protein CASSYGRSTEAFF.

V is TRBV27 and J is TRBJ2-3; TRBD1 aligns across 7 bases. The V and J ends lost 5 bases and 0 bases, in that order; junction bases with no gene match: 2. CDR1 and CDR2 from the germline V gene are MNHEY and SMNVEV (reference sequence). The length of the CDR3 is 14 residues. CDR3 nucleotide sequence: TGTGCCAGCAGTGAGGACAGGAGCACAGATACGCAGTATTTT. Protein sequence: CASSEDRSTDTQYF.

The chain combines TRBV6-5 with TRBJ2-3; the D is unclear. Trimming pared 10 bases from V and 2 bases from J, leaving 19 bases between. Germline assignment: CDR1 MNHEY and CDR2 SVGAGI. This CDR3 has 15 amino acids. The CDR3 DNA follows: TGTGCCACCAAACCGACCCTGGGCGCCACAGATACGCAGTATTTT. Its protein is CATKPTLGATDTQYF.

This clone was counted a few times. The sample holds other DNA sequences that translate to the same CDR3. CDR3 nucleotides: TGCGCCAGCAGCCAAGATCGGGGCTACGAGCAGTACTTC. Its translation: CASSQDRGYEQYF. The V call is TRBV4-3, the J call TRBJ2-7, with D maybe TRBD2 (5 bases). From germline, CDR1 is LGHNA and CDR2 YSLEER. The CDR3 sequence is 13 residues long. Trimming removed 0 bases from V and 3 bases from J, with 6 bases in between.

The V gene is TRBV7-2, the J gene TRBJ2-3; D is uncertain. CDR3 length equals 14 residues. CDR1 and CDR2 from the germline V gene are SGHTA and FQGNSA. V was cut by 2 bases and J by 3 bases, with 9 bases left in between. This chain's CDR3 is CASSLLVGTDTQYF. Written as DNA, the CDR3 is TGTGCCAGCAGCTTATTAGTTGGGACAGATACGCAGTATTTT.

There are a few counts of this clone. The chain carries TRBV9 and TRBJ2-2, with D perhaps TRBD2 (6 bases). V lost 5 bases to trimming and J lost 5 bases, with 16 bases between them. The CDR3 is 15 amino acids. Germline V gene lookup returns CDR1 SGDLS and CDR2 YYNGEE. The CDR3 coding sequence is TGTGCCAGCAGTGAACGACTAGTGGGGACCGGGGAGCTGTTTTTT. Its protein product is CASSERLVGTGELFF.

This sequence joins TRBV9 and TRBJ2-3; 10 bases line up with TRBD2. The CDR3 consists of 19 residues. J was trimmed by 6 bases and V by 0 bases; bases with no gene match: 16. Germline V CDR1 and CDR2: SGDLS, YYNGEE. This chain's CDR3 is CASSVASMGTSGEWDTQYF. CDR3 in DNA: TGTGCCAGCAGCGTAGCTTCGATGGGAACTAGCGGGGAATGGGATACGCAGTATTTT.

V gene TRBV2 combines with J gene TRBJ2-6, with TRBD1 identical over 8 bases. The CDR3 runs to 16 residues. The V gene's germline CDR1 is SNHLY and CDR2 FYNNEI. The V segment lost 10 bases and the J segment 2 bases; nucleotides outside the gene matches: 10. CDR3 bases: TGTGCCATCCGGACAGGGATAGTAGCTGGGGCCAACGTCCTGACTTTC. Amino acid sequence: CAIRTGIVAGANVLTF.

This clone was detected only a few times. This chain connects TRBV29-1 to TRBJ2-1; D is uncertain. This CDR3 has 13 residues. Germline CDR1 SQVTM, CDR2 ANQGSEA. Trimming stripped 4 bases from V and 3 bases from J, with 10 bases between. CDR3 region: CSVVVANYNEQFF. Written as DNA, the CDR3 is TGCAGCGTTGTGGTAGCAAACTACAATGAGCAGTTCTTC.

V gene TRBV2 combines with J gene TRBJ1-1; D is unresolved. Germline V gene lookup returns CDR1 SNHLY and CDR2 FYNNEI. The ends were cut back, 6 bases at V and 3 bases at J, with 11 bases in the middle. The CDR3 sequence is 13 residues long. CDR3 region: CASSLKGYTEAFF. The CDR3 coding sequence is TGTGCCAGCAGCCTCAAAGGGTACACTGAAGCTTTCTTT.

This clone was counted between two and nine times. The chain couples TRBV4-1 to TRBJ2-7, with a weak D call TRBD2 (5 bases). V lost 1 base to trimming and J lost 6 bases, with 16 bases between them. Germline CDR1 reads MGHRA; CDR2 reads YSYEKL. This CDR3 contains 15 residues. This CDR3 reads CASSQGVGLRSEQYF. CDR3 bases: TGCGCCAGCAGCCAAGGCGTCGGACTTCGAAGCGAGCAGTACTTC.

This chain joins TRBV27 and TRBJ1-5, with 8 bases matching TRBD1. V was pared by 8 bases and J by 0 bases, with 6 bases of the junction left unmatched. Germline-derived CDR1 and CDR2 are MNHEY and SMNVEV (reference sequence). The CDR3 contains 15 residues. The CDR3 DNA sequence: TGTGCCAGCGGTCAGGGGGCCGTTAGCAATCAGCCCCAGCATTTT. Protein sequence: CASGQGAVSNQPQHF.

The chain employs TRBV19 and TRBJ2-5; TRBD1 aligns across 8 bases. CDR1 and CDR2 (germline): LNHDA, SQIVND (reference sequence). There are 20 residues in the CDR3. J gave up 6 bases and V 3 bases, and 24 bases lay outside the gene matches. The CDR3 loop reads CASSIGTGISEGRPLQTQYF. The DNA for the CDR3 is TGTGCCAGTAGTATCGGGACAGGTATCTCCGAGGGGAGGCCCCTGCAGACCCAGTACTTC. The full variable domain, in which reference TRBV19 and TRBJ2-5 provide the parts outside the CDR3, is DGGITQSPKYLFRKEGQNVTLSCEQNLNHDAMYWYRQDPGQGLRLIYYSQIVNDFQKGDIAEGYSVSREKKESFPLTVTSAQKNPTAFYLCASSIGTGISEGRPLQTQYFGPGTRLLVL.

The V call is TRBV7-9, the J call TRBJ2-2; D unresolved. This CDR3 comprises 13 residues. The V gene lost 1 base and the J gene lost 5 bases, with 5 bases spanning the gap. Germline V CDR1 and CDR2: SEHNR, FQNEAQ (reference sequence). Here the CDR3 DNA reads TGTGCCAGCAGCTTAGTGTCGACCGGGGAGCTGTTTTTT. It codes for CASSLVSTGELFF.

The V call is TRBV7-6, the J call TRBJ2-1; tentatively, D is TRBD1 (5 bases). The CDR3 has 14 residues. The germline V gene has CDR1 SGHVS and CDR2 FNYEAQ. V gave up 0 bases and J gave up 4 bases, with 7 bases separating them. DNA of the CDR3: TGTGCCAGCAGCTTAGCGGGGCCTTACAATGAGCAGTTCTTC. It codes for CASSLAGPYNEQFF.

The J gene is TRBJ2-7, the V gene TRBV6-1, with D hard to call. CDR1 is MNHNS and CDR2 is SASEGT in the germline V gene. Trimming took 0 bases from V and 2 from J, leaving 5 bases between them. CDR3 length: 13 residues. The CDR3 nucleotides read TGTGCCAGCAGTGAAGCGGCCGCCTACGAGCAGTACTTC. Translating it yields CASSEAAAYEQYF.